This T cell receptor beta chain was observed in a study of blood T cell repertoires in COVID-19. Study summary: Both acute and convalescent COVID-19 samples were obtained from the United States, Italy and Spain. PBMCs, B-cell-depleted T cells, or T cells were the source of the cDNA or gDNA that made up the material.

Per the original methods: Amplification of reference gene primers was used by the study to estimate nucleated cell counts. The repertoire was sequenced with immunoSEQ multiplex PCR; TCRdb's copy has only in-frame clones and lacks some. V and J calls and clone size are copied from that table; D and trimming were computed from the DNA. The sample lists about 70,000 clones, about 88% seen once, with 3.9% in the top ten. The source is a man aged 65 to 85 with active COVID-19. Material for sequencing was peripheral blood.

This CDR3 is CASSQAGTPQETQYF. Written as DNA, the CDR3 is TGTGCCAGCAGCCAAGCCGGGACACCCCAAGAGACCCAGTACTTC. The chain carries TRBV3-1 (or the pseudogene TRBV3-2) and TRBJ2-5; possible D gene TRBD1, 6 bases. Germline V gene lookup returns CDR1 LGHDT and CDR2 YNNKEL (reference sequence). Trimming took 1 base from V and 1 from J, leaving 10 bases between them. There are 15 residues in the CDR3.